This paragraph covers one T cell receptor (beta chain) sequence. Its antigen remains unidentified. The input lacks base qualities; no much larger clone sits a single base away. This record belongs to a study of cytomegalovirus exposure and HLA in healthy donors (dated by TCRdb to the late 2010s). Regarding the complete study: An earlier analysis of roughly 610 of the donors reported about 280 Gb of sequence data and around 100 million unique TCR beta sequences obtained from about 180 million T cells. Around 330 gigabases of sequencing data and around 90 million unique TCR sequences made up an early release that covered 500 to 700 HLA-typed donors. The genetic ancestry cluster associated with self-reported Caucasian donors included 81% of the roughly 400 genotyped donors. The aim of the study was to test whether cataloging public T cell receptors could identify signatures of past pathogen exposure. The study profiled the T cell repertoires of under 850 subjects by immunosequencing and related them to cytomegalovirus serostatus. In addition to the first cohort of approximately 670 subjects, a separate validation cohort of approximately 110 different subjects was used. To predict cytomegalovirus infection status, the study brought together high-throughput TCR immunosequencing, statistical association of individual TCRs with disease status, and machine learning. A later analysis re-examined previously published TCR beta repertoires from about 700 donors and added high-resolution HLA genotyping to investigate patterns of TCR occurrence. Rather than using new phenotypic data, the later analysis identified candidate immune exposures from TCR beta sequences and from how often those sequences occurred across donors. In an earlier analysis of about 590 of the donors, high-throughput TCR beta sequencing was used to judge whether each TCR beta V gene segment behaved as functional or pseudogenic. Alongside the repertoire data, information on donor age, sex, ethnicity and CMV serostatus was compiled. In a later genetic analysis, genome-wide SNP genotypes for about three fifths of the roughly 670 donors were used, and that subset was treated as a discovery cohort. Every discovery cohort repertoire had been produced on one sequencing platform. Class I and class II HLA loci were covered by the typing at four-digit resolution. Typing coverage differed by locus: A, B, C, DRB1 and DQB1 were typed in roughly 629-630 donors, DQA1 in about 500, DPA1 in approximately 610, and DPB1 in just under 490. Roughly 5 DR-DQ haplotypes were handled as single units for association and clustering because linkage in the cohort was strong. Among about 400 genotyped donors of the cohort, an average of approximately 220,000 unique TCR beta nucleotide sequences was sequenced per donor, of which about 18% were non-productive. General findings and caveats noted by the study authors: An earlier analysis of 450 to 750 of the donors showed that most TCR beta V segments appeared in productive rearrangements either about 87% or about 30% of the time, which broadly matched IMGT annotations. Immune exposure information for the cohort was limited to CMV serostatus. In vitro tests confirmed that a few of the cytomegalovirus-associated TCR beta chains recognize cytomegalovirus antigens. V-gene and J-gene trimming of TCR beta chains was associated with a missense DCLRE1C variant in a later genetic analysis, and the association was replicated in an independent cohort. Correlated functional status among segregating V segments might reflect linkage disequilibrium, but an unknown experimental factor could not be ruled out. Cytomegalovirus status was reported to be diagnosed by the classifier with high specificity and sensitivity in both the original and validation cohorts. A further reported finding was that TCR beta sequences accurately predicted the HLA-A and HLA-B alleles for most subjects in the first cohort. A group of highly shared sequence variants was considered likely to be a technical artifact of the sequencing pipeline. In a later analysis, several top co-occurrence clusters were reported to appear linked to parvovirus B19, influenza, CMV and Epstein-Barr virus. This cohort had only TCR beta chains sequenced, and the lack of alpha or paired-chain data limited which features could be detected. Compared with equally common non-associated chains, HLA-associated TCR beta chains in a later analysis were more clonally expanded and had lower generation probabilities. In a later analysis, TCR association rates were found to vary across HLA loci, with the most associated TCRs seen for DRB1 alleles and the fewest for HLA-C alleles. It was suggested by the authors that the approach could potentially be generalized to other disease states and immunological phenotypes. Most TCR sequences were seen in very few donors, while some public TCRs were found in many individuals. The study listed 164 TCR beta chains as associated with cytomegalovirus. Sequencing depth was assumed to be roughly uniform across donors in the presence/absence analyses, though that assumption may not hold. According to a later analysis, most CMV-associated TCR beta chains appeared to be HLA-restricted, and the HLA associations seemed to be driven largely by CMV exposure. Roughly 17 rarely observed V segments, including chromosome 9 orphons, were excluded from the earlier analysis of approximately 600 of the donors because counts were too low. In a later genetic analysis, fewer N-insertions in productive TCRs were reported among donors in an Asian-associated ancestry cluster than the 666-donor mean. Strong co-occurrence of HLA alleles, especially DR and DQ, made assigning TCR associations to individual alleles difficult. In a later analysis, 15,000 to 20,000 TCR beta sequences were associated with specific HLA alleles at a false discovery rate of 0.05. Because HLA typing was missing for some donors at each locus, association tests included only the typed subset.

In total, more than 500 healthy bone marrow donors made up the cohort. At the time of sampling, every cohort member was nominally healthy, though immune exposures that went unrecorded were likely present. The donor tested CMV seropositive, placing the donor among the roughly 270 seropositive members of the cohort. Each donor provided a peripheral blood sample, and peripheral blood mononuclear cells were used for TCR beta sequencing. The Qiagen DNeasy Blood Extraction Kit was used to extract genomic DNA from the blood cell samples. The library was obtained by the immunoSEQ multiplex PCR assay. A mixture of 60 forward primers for TCR Vbeta segments and 13 reverse primers for TCR Jbeta segments was used in the multiplex PCR. The CDR3 region of rearranged TCR beta genes was amplified from genomic DNA by a multiplex PCR assay. Amplified TCR beta libraries were sequenced as 87-base-pair reads on the Illumina HiSeq System. Per the source publication's procedure: In a later analysis, 70 million to 95 million unique TCR beta chains were counted across the 500 to 850 repertoires, and around 11 million of these chains were shared by at least two donors. To remove PCR and sequencing errors, raw reads were error-corrected and collapsed into unique sequences using a nearest-neighbor algorithm that merged closely related sequences. V, D and J gene segments were assigned by aligning CDR3 sequences to IMGT reference sequences. Each retained sequence needed at least a six-nucleotide match to both a V gene segment and a J gene segment. Rearrangements were called productive when the CDR3 lacked stop codons and stayed in frame with V and J; all others were non-productive. Following IMGT convention, CDR3 was defined as the stretch from the second conserved V-encoded cysteine up to the conserved J-encoded phenylalanine. The earlier analysis of about 610 of the donors excluded any sequence lacking an unambiguous match to a single V gene segment. An earlier analysis of fewer than 750 of the donors called V segments functional above 56.7% productive rearrangements and segregating when the between-donor standard deviation exceeded 5%. A statistical classification framework was built for diagnosing cytomegalovirus status from the catalog of TCR beta chain sequences. In a later analysis, V and J genes were assigned by comparing TCR nucleotide sequences against IMGT/GENE-DB human TR gene sequences. In a later analysis, CDR3 sequences and most-parsimonious VDJ recombination scenarios were assigned using the TCRdist pipeline. In a later analysis, every TCR beta chain was defined by the combination of its CDR3 amino acid sequence and its V-gene family, and reads without a unique V-gene family were dropped. A later analysis removed 500 to 650 highly shared, low-generation-probability nucleotide sequences to deal with suspected cross-contamination and a sequencing artifact. In a later analysis, a clonal expansion index for each public chain was calculated from normalized within-repertoire ranks of inferred template counts. Generation probabilities in a later analysis came from a VDJ recombination model fitted to out-of-frame rearrangements, and those results were checked against IGoR. A later analysis scored TCR-TCR, TCR-HLA and TCR-CMV co-occurrence with hypergeometric tests, applying a repertoire-size bias correction to TCR pairs. In a later analysis, false discovery rates were estimated by permuting HLA or CMV assignments 20 times. In a later analysis, co-occurring TCRs were grouped using DBSCAN, with TCRdist sequence similarity added in when clustering inside HLA-allele-positive subsets. Repertoires with fewer than 30,000 or more than 120,000 public chains were left out of co-occurrence clustering, as were about 5 repertoires with anomalous nucleotide sharing. The table comes from immuneACCESS by way of TCRdb, which keeps in-frame sequences with V and J called. Part of the clones is missing from these tables; in studies checked, under half for an unresolved V gene and the rest for unknown reasons. The DNA was the basis for D and trimming; V, J and clone size are from that table. The sample table lists 150,000 to 200,000 clones, 60% to 80% of them with a count of one. About 14% of the sample is taken by the ten largest.

The origin of this receptor is a man aged 45-60 years in good health and CMV-seropositive. The sequenced material came from PBMCs.

The nucleotide sequence is given as TGTGCCAGCAGTCTTCGGACAGTAGCAAACACTGAAGCTTTCTTT. This encodes CASSLRTVANTEAFF. Recombination joined TRBV28 with TRBJ1-1; TRBD1 might be the D gene, on 6 matching bases. V is shortened by 5 bases, J by 2 bases, and the region joining them spans 15 bases. From the germline V gene, CDR1 is MDHEN and CDR2 is SYDVKM. The CDR3, from cysteine to phenylalanine, totals 15 residues. Only CDR3 DNA is held: 45 bases, read in frame from base 1.